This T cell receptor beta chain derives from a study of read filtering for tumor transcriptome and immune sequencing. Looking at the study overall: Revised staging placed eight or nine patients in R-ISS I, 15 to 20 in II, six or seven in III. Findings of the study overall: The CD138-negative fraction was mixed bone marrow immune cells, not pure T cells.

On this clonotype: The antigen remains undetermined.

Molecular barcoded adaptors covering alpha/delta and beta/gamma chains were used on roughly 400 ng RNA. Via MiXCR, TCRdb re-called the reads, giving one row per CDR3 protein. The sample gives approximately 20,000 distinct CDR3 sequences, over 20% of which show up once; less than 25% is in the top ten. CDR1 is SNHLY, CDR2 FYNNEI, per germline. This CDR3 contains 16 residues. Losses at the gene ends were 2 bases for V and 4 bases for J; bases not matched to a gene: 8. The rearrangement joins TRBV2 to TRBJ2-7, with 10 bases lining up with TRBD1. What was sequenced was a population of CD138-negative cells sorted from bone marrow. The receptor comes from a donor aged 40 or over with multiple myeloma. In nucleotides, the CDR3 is TGTGCCAGCAGTGAACCTGGGACAGGGGTCGGATACGAGCAGTACTTC. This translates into CASSEPGTGVGYEQYF.